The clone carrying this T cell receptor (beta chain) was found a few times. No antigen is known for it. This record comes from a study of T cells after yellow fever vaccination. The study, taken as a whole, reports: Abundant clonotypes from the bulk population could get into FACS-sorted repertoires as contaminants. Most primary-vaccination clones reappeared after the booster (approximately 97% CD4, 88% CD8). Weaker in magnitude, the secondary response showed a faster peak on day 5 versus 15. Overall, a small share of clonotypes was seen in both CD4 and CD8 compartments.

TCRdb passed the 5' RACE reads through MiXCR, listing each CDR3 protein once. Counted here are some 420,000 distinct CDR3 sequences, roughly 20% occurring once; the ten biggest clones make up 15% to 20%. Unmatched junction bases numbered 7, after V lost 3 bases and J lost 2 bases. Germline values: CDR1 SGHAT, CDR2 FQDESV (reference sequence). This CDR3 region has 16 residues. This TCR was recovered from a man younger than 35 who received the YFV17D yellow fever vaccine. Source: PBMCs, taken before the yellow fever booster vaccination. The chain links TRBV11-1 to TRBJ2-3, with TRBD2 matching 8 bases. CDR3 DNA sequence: TGTGCCAGCAGCTTCGGGGGGGTGTCCTTCACAGATACGCAGTATTTT. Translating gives CASSFGGVSFTDTQYF.